Shown below are 13 T cell receptor beta chains from a single sample sequenced in a study of T cell changes during pregnancy in multiple sclerosis. Data came from immunoSEQ multiplex PCR; TCRdb stores just in-frame clones and leaves some out. The sample contains 40,000 to 50,000 clones, roughly 93% of which appear only once. Sequenced here: CD8+ T cells from peripheral blood mononuclear cells, sampled after pregnancy. The receptors were sampled from a female donor with multiple sclerosis, enrolled in a pregnancy study.

The chain has TRBV9 and TRBJ1-2, with a tentative D call TRBD1 (6 bases). Germline V gene data show CDR1 as SGDLS and CDR2 as YYNGEE. V was pared by 6 bases and J by 6 bases, with 15 bases between. The CDR3 has 13 amino acids. DNA of the CDR3: TGTGCCAGCACTAGCGGGGGGCCAGATGGCTACACCTTC. As protein: CASTSGGPDGYTF.

V and J are TRBV2 and TRBJ2-2; a possible D gene is TRBD2 (7 bases). Trimming left V 5 bases short and J 4 bases short, with 20 bases between. This CDR3 contains 17 residues. From germline, CDR1 is SNHLY and CDR2 FYNNEI. Here the CDR3 reads CASSPSRAGALTGELFF. In DNA, the CDR3 is TGTGCCAGCAGTCCCAGCCGGGCGGGGGCCCTCACCGGGGAGCTGTTTTTT.

The V and J genes are TRBV7-2 and TRBJ1-1; tentative D call: TRBD1 (6 bases). V gave up 2 bases and J gave up 3 bases, with 13 bases separating them. CDR3 length equals 15 residues. From germline, CDR1 is SGHTA and CDR2 FQGNSA. CDR3 region: CASSLTQDRDTEAFF. CDR3 DNA: TGTGCCAGCAGCTTAACTCAGGACAGAGACACTGAAGCTTTCTTT. The variable domain in full, with the rest retrieved from reference TRBV7-2 and TRBJ1-1, is GAGVSQSPSNKVTEKGKDVELRCDPISGHTALYWYRQSLGQGLEFLIYFQGNSAPDKSGLPSDRFSAERTGGSVSTLTIQRTQQEDSAVYLCASSLTQDRDTEAFFGQGTRLTVV.

This chain links TRBV5-1 with TRBJ2-7; tentative D call: TRBD2 (5 bases). Trimming cost V 0 bases and J 9 bases, with 7 bases left between them. The CDR3 spans 11 residues. Germline assignment: CDR1 SGHRS and CDR2 YFSETQ. In DNA, the CDR3 is TGCGCCAGCAGCTTGGACGGGGTGCAGTACTTC. This gives the protein CASSLDGVQYF.

This chain links TRBV4-1 with TRBJ1-2, with D possibly being TRBD1 (5 bases). Trimming shortened V by 0 bases and J by 5 bases, and 13 bases separated the two germline ends. The V gene's germline CDR1 is MGHRA and CDR2 YSYEKL. The CDR3 has 15 residues. DNA of the CDR3: TGCGCCAGCAGCCAAGATCGGGGGGGTCGGTATGGCTACACCTTC. It yields the protein CASSQDRGGRYGYTF.

The chain joins TRBV5-8 to TRBJ2-1; 9 bases fit TRBD1. Per germline, CDR1 SGHTS and CDR2 YDEGEE. The CDR3 runs 14 residues. Losses at the gene ends were 3 bases for V and 8 bases for J; bases not matched to a gene: 6. CDR3 sequence (DNA): TGTGCCAGCAGCTCGGGACAGGGAATCGATGAGCAGTTCTTC. Translating it yields CASSSGQGIDEQFF.

The genes are TRBV2 and TRBJ2-1, with D possibly TRBD2 on 6 matching bases. The CDR3 totals 11 residues. The germline gives CDR1 SNHLY, CDR2 FYNNEI. V lost 6 bases to trimming and J lost 11 bases, with 11 bases between them. The CDR3 protein is CASRSDYQQFF. The DNA of the CDR3 is TGTGCCAGCAGGTCGGACTACCAGCAGTTCTTC.

The chain couples TRBV25-1 to TRBJ2-6; no reliable D call. The CDR3 sequence is 15 residues long. Germline values: CDR1 MGHDK, CDR2 SYGVNS. The V end lost 3 bases, the J end lost 2 bases, and 8 bases lay between the germline ends. DNA of the CDR3: TGTGCCAGCAGTGATCCAAGAGCTGGGGCCAACGTCCTGACTTTC. Its protein is CASSDPRAGANVLTF.

The J gene is TRBJ2-1, the V gene TRBV9; TRBD1 matches at 11 bases. V lost 0 bases and J lost 7; bases outside the gene matches: 6. The CDR3 extends over 16 amino acids. The V gene's germline CDR1 is SGDLS and CDR2 YYNGEE. The CDR3 loop is CASSVDRTGGGNEQFF. DNA of the CDR3: TGTGCCAGCAGCGTAGACAGGACAGGGGGCGGGAATGAGCAGTTCTTC. The full variable domain, rest sourced from reference TRBV9 and TRBJ2-1, is DSGVTQTPKHLITATGQRVTLRCSPRSGDLSVYWYQQSLDQGLQFLIQYYNGEERAKGNILERFSAQQFPDLHSELNLSSLELGDSALYFCASSVDRTGGGNEQFFGPGTRLTVL.

The gene calls are TRBV7-3 and TRBJ2-2; 9 bases align to TRBD2. The V and J ends lost 5 bases and 4 bases, in that order; junction bases with no gene match: 2. The CDR3 extends over 14 amino acids. Germline CDR1 is SGHTA and CDR2 is FQGTGA. In DNA, the CDR3 is TGTGCCAGCAGCCTAGCGGGGCTCACCGGGGAGCTGTTTTTT. Its protein is CASSLAGLTGELFF.

This chain uses TRBV7-9 with TRBJ2-4; TRBD1 is a possible D gene (6 bases). Looked up from germline, CDR1 is SEHNR and CDR2 is FQNEAQ (reference sequence). The CDR3 is 16 residues long. V dropped 1 base and J dropped 4 bases, with 14 bases sitting between them. The CDR3 spells CASSLGRQAVKNIQYF. CDR3 DNA sequence: TGTGCCAGCAGCTTAGGGAGACAGGCAGTAAAAAACATTCAGTACTTC.

The V and J genes are TRBV2 and TRBJ2-3, with 12 bases lining up with TRBD2. CDR3 size: 19 residues. Trimming at V came to 2 bases and at J to 4 bases, leaving 13 bases not matched to a gene. Per germline, CDR1 SNHLY and CDR2 FYNNEI. CDR3 nucleotides: TGTGCCAGCAGTGAATTCGGGCTAGCGGGAGGGCCGAAGGCAGATACGCAGTATTTT. Protein product: CASSEFGLAGGPKADTQYF.

The chain combines TRBV9 with TRBJ1-1, with D tentatively TRBD1 (5 bases). Germline CDR1 SGDLS, CDR2 YYNGEE. Trimming removed 5 bases at V and 3 bases at J, with 17 bases between. There are 15 residues in the CDR3. DNA for the CDR3: TGTGCCAGCAGTTTGTCCCCAGGGATTGACACTGAAGCTTTCTTT. Translated: CASSLSPGIDTEAFF.